This entry is about one TCR beta chain. Germline V gives CDR1 SGHVS, CDR2 FQNEAQ. Trimming shortened V by 4 bases and J by 4 bases, and 14 bases separated the two germline ends. The CDR3 is 16 residues long. Clones were read by immunoSEQ multiplex PCR, and TCRdb kept only the in-frame ones, dropping some. The sample holds about 160,000 clones, around 93% seen once. The data were taken from a study of blood T cell repertoires in COVID-19. The overall study: Sites in the United States, Italy and Spain provided acute and convalescent COVID-19 samples. PBMCs, B-cell-depleted T cells, or T cells were the source of the cDNA or gDNA that made up the material.

Sequencing was performed on peripheral blood. The J gene is TRBJ2-6, the V gene TRBV7-8; possible D gene TRBD1, 6 bases. The receptor was isolated from a woman between 50 and 59 years old with acute or convalescent COVID-19. In nucleotides, the CDR3 is TGTGCCAGCAGCTCTACAGGGCCAGGAGGGGCCAACGTCCTGACTTTC. Its translation is CASSSTGPGGANVLTF.